This T cell receptor (beta chain) came from a study of blood T cell repertoires in COVID-19. Study-level background: COVID-19 samples from acute and convalescent phases originated in the United States, Italy and Spain. Sources were T cells, B-cell-depleted T cells, or PBMCs; the material itself was cDNA or gDNA.

In the original processing: Reference gene primer amplification in the assay estimated nucleated cell counts. The data were produced by immunoSEQ multiplex PCR, yet TCRdb's version contains in-frame clones alone and is incomplete. The V and J calls and the clone size are those of that table, but D and trimming were determined from the DNA. The table records approximately 30,000 clones, 80% to 90% of them present only once. This CDR3 is 12 amino acids long. V was cut by 9 bases and J by 3 bases, with 9 bases left in between. The germline V gene encodes CDR1 MDHEN and CDR2 SYDVKM. The source is a woman aged 40 to 50 with active or convalescent COVID-19. Sequencing was performed on peripheral blood. This rearrangement joins TRBV28 to TRBJ2-1; weak D call: TRBD2 (5 bases). The CDR3 is CASASYYNEQFF. The CDR3 nucleotides are TGTGCCAGTGCTAGCTACTACAATGAGCAGTTCTTC.